This T cell receptor beta chain was captured by sequencing in a study of T cell repertoires in cytomegalovirus infection. Study-wide findings and caveats: HLA-C-restricted CMV clonotypes gave the most frequent clonotype in two of eight donors.

This clonotype was counted only a few times. What it binds is not known. TCRdb ran MiXCR on the reads and lists one entry per CDR3 protein. The table includes fewer than 85,000 distinct CDR3 sequences, approximately 43% detected once. This sequence originates from a human donor in good health (CMV status not recorded). Some clones in this sample may be carry-over from other donors' samples. The sequencing here drew on CD8+ T cells from cultured PBMCs, taken from culture after CMV antigen stimulation.

The CDR3 DNA follows: TGTGCCAGCAGCTCATCTAGCGGCAGCACAGATACGCAGTATTTT. Its protein is CASSSSSGSTDTQYF. This chain connects TRBV7-8 to TRBJ2-3; 7 bases are shared with TRBD2. With V trimmed by 4 bases and J by 0 bases, 4 bases remained unmatched. Looked up from germline, CDR1 is SGHVS and CDR2 is FQNEAQ. The CDR3 sequence is 15 residues long.